This TCR beta chain stems from a study of siplizumab effects on memory and regulatory T cells. Assays covered roughly 10^5 TCR templates per sample. Repertoires were generated with immunoSEQ multiplex PCR, while TCRdb's copy carries only in-frame clones and drops some. The sample has about 97,000 clones, around 90% seen once. Overall study findings and caveats: Naive T cells, seemingly more diverse than memory cells, seemed major alloresponse contributors. Unstimulated subset assignment was obtained for only a minor fraction of alloreactive clones. Researchers could not give a naive or memory phenotype to roughly 75-96% of proliferating CD4+ or CD8+ clones.

Remarks on this clone: Its antigen is currently unknown.

The V gene end was trimmed by 9 bases and the J gene end by 4 bases; junction bases not matched to a gene: 8. Germline V gene lookup returns CDR1 MRHNA and CDR2 SNTAGT. The CDR3 has 14 residues. This receptor was obtained from a human donor in good health. The chain recombines TRBV6-4 with TRBJ2-4, with 8 bases aligning to TRBD2. Sequenced sample: non-Treg CD4+ T cells sorted from blood. The CDR3 here is CAREAGTRKNIQYF. CDR3 DNA: TGTGCCAGAGAGGCGGGGACTAGGAAAAACATTCAGTACTTC.